The rows below give T cell receptor beta chains drawn from one sample of a study of TIL therapy for anti-PD-1-resistant metastatic lung cancer. TCRdb's copy holds only in-frame clones and misses some; the assay was immunoSEQ multiplex PCR. The profile shows 55,000 to 60,000 clones, 73% of them singletons. Sequenced here: blood, sampled at baseline. Every receptor here comes from a person between 30 and 79 years old with non-small cell lung cancer. CDR3s include the opening cysteine and the closing phenylalanine or tryptophan. D genes are given only for firm matches. A row's size may be missing; if present it is once, few, many or a size class.

d_call	cdr3_length	v_call	clone_size	j_call	cdr3_nt	cdr3_aa
TRBD1	15	TRBV28	NA	TRBJ1-2	TGTGCCAGCAGTCCACCGGGACAGGGGGTTGATGGCTACACCTTC	CASSPPGQGVDGYTF
NA	14	TRBV4-3	NA	TRBJ1-2	TGCGCCAGCAGCCGGTCAACTACAAACTATGGCTACACCTTC	CASSRSTTNYGYTF
NA	17	TRBV15	NA	TRBJ2-7	TGTGCCACCAGCAGAGATCGAAAGGGGACGGCTGTGGTTGGGCAGTACTTC	CATSRDRKGTAVVGQYF
NA	13	TRBV7-2	once	TRBJ1-5	TGTGCCAGCAGCCCCGATCGGACTCAGCCCCAGCATTTT	CASSPDRTQPQHF
NA	14	TRBV6-5	NA	TRBJ2-3	TGTGCCAGCAGTGCTGGAGTACTCCCAGATACGCAGTATTTT	CASSAGVLPDTQYF
TRBD1	15	TRBV28	NA	TRBJ1-2	TGTGCCAGCAGCTTATGGACAGGGAATAACTATGGCTACACCTTC	CASSLWTGNNYGYTF
NA	15	TRBV11-3	NA	TRBJ2-3	TGTGCCAGCAGCTTCGCCGACAGGCCCGGCGATACGCAGTATTTT	CASSFADRPGDTQYF
TRBD1	15	TRBV15	once	TRBJ1-1	TGTGCCACCAGCAACCCGGGACAGGGGACCACTGAAGCTTTCTTT	CATSNPGQGTTEAFF
NA	12	TRBV2	NA	TRBJ1-5	TGTGCCAGCAGGCCAATAGGGAGGCCCCAGCATTTT	CASRPIGRPQHF
TRBD1	15	TRBV28	NA	TRBJ2-7	TGTGCCAGCAGTTCTTCCGGGACAGGGGGGTTCGAGCAGTACTTC	CASSSSGTGGFEQYF
TRBD2	14	TRBV30	NA	TRBJ2-1	TGTGCCTGGGAGAGGACTAGATCAAACAATGAGCAGTTCTTC	CAWERTRSNNEQFF
TRBD1	13	TRBV10-2	once	TRBJ2-4	TGCGCCACCTCTCCCGGGACAGGGAACATTCAGTACTTC	CATSPGTGNIQYF
NA	15	TRBV6-1	NA	TRBJ2-5	TGTGCCAGCAGTGAACAGCTGGGACTCCAAGAGACCCAGTACTTC	CASSEQLGLQETQYF
NA	14	TRBV5-4	NA	TRBJ2-7	TGTGCCAGCAGCTTTGGCAGGGATTTTATCGAGCAGTACTTC	CASSFGRDFIEQYF
NA	15	TRBV19	NA	TRBJ1-1	TGTGCCAGTAGTATCTATACCGGGTTGAACACTGAAGCTTTCTTT	CASSIYTGLNTEAFF
NA	13	TRBV5-6	NA	TRBJ1-2	TGTGCCAGCAGCTTCGGGGGCAGCTATGGCTACACCTTC	CASSFGGSYGYTF
NA	15	TRBV7-9	NA	TRBJ1-6	TGTGCCAGCAGCGACGGAGGGACGGGAAATTCACCCCTCCACTTT	CASSDGGTGNSPLHF
NA	15	TRBV4-3	NA	TRBJ2-3	TGCGCCAGCAGCCAAGGGGGGGGCCTTGCAGATACGCAGTATTTT	CASSQGGGLADTQYF
TRBD1	17	TRBV7-8	NA	TRBJ1-1	TGTGCCAGCAGCCTAGCCGTTAACAGGGGGCTGAACACTGAAGCTTTCTTT	CASSLAVNRGLNTEAFF
NA	14	TRBV7-2	NA	TRBJ2-3	TGTGCCAGCAGCTTAGCGGTCGCCACAGATACGCAGTATTTT	CASSLAVATDTQYF
NA	13	TRBV18	NA	TRBJ2-7	TGTGCCAGCTCACTAGCGGCGAAATACGAGCAGTACTTC	CASSLAAKYEQYF
TRBD1	14	TRBV29-1	NA	TRBJ1-4	TGCAGCGTTGAAGGGACAGGGGATAATGAAAAACTGTTTTTT	CSVEGTGDNEKLFF
TRBD2	16	TRBV19	NA	TRBJ2-5	TGTGCCAGTAGTATGGGACTAGCGGGCGATCAAGAGACCCAGTACTTC	CASSMGLAGDQETQYF
NA	15	TRBV11-2	NA	TRBJ2-1	TGTGCCAGCAGCTTAGATGGGGAACCCTACAATGAGCAGTTCTTC	CASSLDGEPYNEQFF
NA	15	TRBV7-2	few	TRBJ2-3	TGTGCCAGCAGCTTAGGGGTGGGGCATGCAGATACGCAGTATTTT	CASSLGVGHADTQYF
NA	15	TRBV13	NA	TRBJ2-6	TGTGCCAGCAGTCGGTTAGGGGCTGGGGCCAACGTCCTGACTTTC	CASSRLGAGANVLTF
NA	14	TRBV7-8	NA	TRBJ1-2	TGTGCCAGCAGCTTAACACAGGGCGGCTATGGCTACACCTTC	CASSLTQGGYGYTF
NA	15	TRBV10-1	NA	TRBJ2-1	TGCGCCAGCAGTGAGATGGGGGACCCACGGAATGAGCAGTTCTTC	CASSEMGDPRNEQFF
NA	17	TRBV19	NA	TRBJ1-1	TGTGCCAGTAGTATTCGGGAGGGATTAACAGTAAACACTGAAGCTTTCTTT	CASSIREGLTVNTEAFF
TRBD1	15	TRBV5-5	NA	TRBJ2-7	TGTGCCAGCAGCTTGGAGACAGGGGGTATCTACGAGCAGTACTTC	CASSLETGGIYEQYF
TRBD1	18	TRBV4-3	NA	TRBJ1-5	TGCGCCAGCAGCCAAGATCCGCCGGGACAGGGGTTTGTTCAGCCCCAGCATTTT	CASSQDPPGQGFVQPQHF
NA	14	TRBV19	NA	TRBJ1-4	TGTGCCAGCGCGACGACGACAACTAATGAAAAACTGTTTTTT	CASATTTTNEKLFF
NA	13	TRBV27	NA	TRBJ1-4	TGTGCCAGCAGCCGGACAACGGATGAAAAACTGTTTTTT	CASSRTTDEKLFF
NA	14	TRBV11-3	once	TRBJ2-7	TGTGCCAGCAGCTTTGGGGCAGGGGCCCACGAGCAGTACTTC	CASSFGAGAHEQYF
TRBD1	15	TRBV9	NA	TRBJ2-5	TGTGCCAGCAGCGTAGATCCAGGGGGCCGGGAGACCCAGTACTTC	CASSVDPGGRETQYF
NA	17	TRBV27	few	TRBJ2-7	TGTGCCAGCAGTTTGAATTCTTATGGCAGGGTTCCCTACGAGCAGTACTTC	CASSLNSYGRVPYEQYF
NA	15	TRBV11-2	NA	TRBJ2-7	TGTGCCAGCAGCTTAGCCACGGGGGCCCCCTACGAGCAGTACTTC	CASSLATGAPYEQYF
NA	14	TRBV9	NA	TRBJ1-3	TGTGCCAGCAGCGTAACAGGCTCTGGAAACACCATATATTTT	CASSVTGSGNTIYF
NA	11	TRBV6-6	few	TRBJ2-7	TGTGCCAGCAGTTCGTACTACGAGCAGTACTTC	CASSSYYEQYF
NA	16	TRBV7-6	NA	TRBJ2-2	TGTGCCAGCAGCCCACCATTCCGGGGGGCGGGCGGGGAGCTGTTTTTT	CASSPPFRGAGGELFF